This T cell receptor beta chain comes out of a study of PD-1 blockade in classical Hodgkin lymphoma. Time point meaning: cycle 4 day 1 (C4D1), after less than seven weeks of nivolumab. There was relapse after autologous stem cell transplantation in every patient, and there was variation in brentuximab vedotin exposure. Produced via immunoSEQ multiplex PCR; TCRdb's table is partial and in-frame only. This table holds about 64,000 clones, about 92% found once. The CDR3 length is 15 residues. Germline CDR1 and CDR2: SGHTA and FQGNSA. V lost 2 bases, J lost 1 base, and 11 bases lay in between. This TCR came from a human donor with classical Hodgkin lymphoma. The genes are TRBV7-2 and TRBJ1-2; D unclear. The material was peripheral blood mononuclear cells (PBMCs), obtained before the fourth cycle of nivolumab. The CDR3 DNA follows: TGTGCCAGCAGCTTATCGGGAGGACTTAACTATGGCTACACCTTC. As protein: CASSLSGGLNYGYTF.